The source of this T cell receptor (beta chain) is a study of OX40 agonist ivuxolimab in advanced cancers. Study information: Around 40% of patients had received prior checkpoint inhibitor therapy. Points from the study as a whole: Near-lowest levels of clonal expansion characterized partial responders at 0.1-3.0 mg/kg.

Germline assignment: CDR1 SGHTA and CDR2 FQGNSA. The CDR3 spans 14 residues. Trimming stripped 3 bases from V and 4 bases from J, with 12 bases between. Sequenced by immunoSEQ multiplex PCR; TCRdb stores in-frame clones only, minus some. Here the sample spans about 70,000 clones, around nine tenths being singletons. People who had autoimmune disease history or systemic immunosuppression were excluded. Samples were taken at baseline and on day 1 of cycles 4 and 7. In the case of this clone: Its target is not known.

The sample in question was CD4+ or CD8+ T cells sorted from blood, obtained in a trial of the OX40 agonist ivuxolimab. The clonotype comes from an adult with an advanced solid tumor such as melanoma, head and neck, liver or kidney cancer. The chain uses TRBV7-2 and TRBJ1-1, with a possible D match to TRBD1 (6 bases). This chain's CDR3 is CASSLSSRGTEAFF. The DNA for the CDR3 is TGTGCCAGCAGCTTGTCGTCCAGGGGCACTGAAGCTTTCTTT.